These 4 T cell receptor beta chains originate from one sample sequenced in a study of beta chain features in type 1 diabetes. The entirety of the isolated RNA underwent reverse transcription, so expressed TCRB transcripts were sequenced. The method was immunoSEQ multiplex PCR; TCRdb's version includes in-frame clones alone and lacks a portion of them. The sample records 35,000 or so clones, about two thirds being singletons. The specimen sequenced was Tregs from blood. Receptor source: a woman in her twenties or thirties in good health.

The CDR3 reads CASTETGDNEQFF. The CDR3 nucleotides are TGTGCCAGCACCGAGACAGGGGACAATGAGCAGTTCTTC. The V gene is TRBV7-2, the J gene TRBJ2-1, with TRBD1 identical over 8 bases. Looked up from germline, CDR1 is SGHTA and CDR2 is FQGNSA. Losses at the gene ends were 7 bases for V and 5 bases for J; bases not matched to a gene: 4. This CDR3 comprises 13 residues. Combining the CDR3 with reference TRBV7-2 and TRBJ2-1 gives the whole variable domain GAGVSQSPSNKVTEKGKDVELRCDPISGHTALYWYRQSLGQGLEFLIYFQGNSAPDKSGLPSDRFSAERTGGSVSTLTIQRTQQEDSAVYLCASTETGDNEQFFGPGTRLTVL.

This clone turned up a few times. J is TRBJ2-7 and V is TRBV29-1, with 7 bases identical to TRBD2. CDR3 size: 13 residues. Germline V lookup: CDR1 SQVTM, CDR2 ANQGSEA. The ends lost 3 bases at V and 4 bases at J; junction bases unmatched: 6. In DNA form, the CDR3 reads TGCAGCGTTGAGGGCGGGAGAGGGTACGAGCAGTACTTC. This encodes CSVEGGRGYEQYF.

This sequence joins TRBV7-2 and TRBJ2-1; 7 positions agree with TRBD2. Per germline, CDR1 SGHTA and CDR2 FQGNSA. This CDR3 has 15 amino acids. With V trimmed by 5 bases and J by 7 bases, 11 bases remained unmatched. CDR3 nucleotides: TGTGCCAGCAGCCCCCCAGGGACTACCAAGAATGAGCAGTTCTTC. Its translation: CASSPPGTTKNEQFF.

The chain joins TRBV30 to TRBJ2-5, with D possibly matching TRBD2 (6 bases). The CDR3 spans 13 residues. Looked up from germline, CDR1 is GTSNPN and CDR2 is SVGIG (reference sequence). The V and J ends lost 1 base and 1 base respectively, with 7 bases between them. The CDR3 protein is CAWSAGLQETQYF. The CDR3 DNA reads as TGTGCCTGGAGTGCGGGACTCCAAGAGACCCAGTACTTC.